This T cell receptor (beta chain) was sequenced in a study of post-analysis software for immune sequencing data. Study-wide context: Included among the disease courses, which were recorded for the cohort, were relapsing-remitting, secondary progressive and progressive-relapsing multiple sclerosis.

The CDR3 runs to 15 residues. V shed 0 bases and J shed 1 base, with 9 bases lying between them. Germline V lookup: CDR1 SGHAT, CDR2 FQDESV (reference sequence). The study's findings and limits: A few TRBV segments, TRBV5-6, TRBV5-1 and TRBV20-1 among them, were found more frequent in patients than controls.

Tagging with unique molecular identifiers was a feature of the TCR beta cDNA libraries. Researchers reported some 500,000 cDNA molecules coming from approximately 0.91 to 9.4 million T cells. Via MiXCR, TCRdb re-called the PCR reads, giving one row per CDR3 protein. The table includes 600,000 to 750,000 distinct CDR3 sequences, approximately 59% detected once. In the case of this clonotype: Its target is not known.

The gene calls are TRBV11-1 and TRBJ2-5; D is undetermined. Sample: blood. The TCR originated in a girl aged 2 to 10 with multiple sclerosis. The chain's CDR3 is CASSLAGRSQETQYF. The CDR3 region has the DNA TGTGCCAGCAGCTTAGCCGGTCGGAGCCAAGAGACCCAGTACTTC. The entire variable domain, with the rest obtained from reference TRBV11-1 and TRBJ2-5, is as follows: EAEVAQSPRYKITEKSQAVAFWCDPISGHATLYWYRQILGQGPELLVQFQDESVVDDSQLPKDRFSAERLKGVDSTLKIQPAELGDSAMYLCASSLAGRSQETQYFGPGTRLLVL.